This T cell receptor (beta chain) comes out of a study of beta chain features in type 1 diabetes. Study-wide context: On cell yields, gender and age, patients and healthy donors were similar. Overall study results and limits: Moderately but significantly shorter TCRB CDR3s were found in Type 1 diabetes patients in all four CD4+ subsets.

Notes on this clone: What it recognizes is unknown.

Expressed TCRB transcripts were sequenced because the isolated RNA had all been reverse transcribed beforehand. Method: immunoSEQ multiplex PCR; TCRdb's copy keeps in-frame clones and lacks some. The sample includes over 200,000 clones, roughly a tenth of them seen just once. CDR1 is SGHTA and CDR2 is FQGNSA in the germline V gene. This CDR3 comprises 14 residues. The V and J ends lost 1 base and 3 bases, in that order; junction bases with no gene match: 2. One heparinised draw of blood, averaging approximately 110 mL, came from each donor. The authors sorted CD4+ naive, central memory, regulatory and stem cell-like memory cells via CD45RO/CCR7/CD25/CD127/CD95/CD27.

The rearrangement links TRBV7-2 to TRBJ2-7; 8 nucleotides line up with TRBD1. This TCR derives from a young man with type 1 diabetes. Sample: naive CD4+ T cells from blood. The CDR3 reads CASSLGQGLYEQYF. The CDR3 DNA is TGTGCCAGCAGCTTAGGACAGGGGCTCTACGAGCAGTACTTC.